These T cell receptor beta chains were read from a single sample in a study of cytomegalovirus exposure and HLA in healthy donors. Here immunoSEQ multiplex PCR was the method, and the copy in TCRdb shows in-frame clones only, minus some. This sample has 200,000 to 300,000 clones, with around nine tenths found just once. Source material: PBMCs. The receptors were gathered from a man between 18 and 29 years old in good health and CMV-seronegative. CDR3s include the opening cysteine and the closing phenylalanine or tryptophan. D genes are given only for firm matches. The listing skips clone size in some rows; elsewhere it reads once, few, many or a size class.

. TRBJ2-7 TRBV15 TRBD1 CATSRDPGQISGEQYF TGTGCCACCAGCAGGGATCCGGGACAGATCTCCGGCGAGCAGTACTTC
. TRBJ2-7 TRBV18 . CASSGDTGLHFYEQYF TGTGCCAGCTCAGGAGACACGGGACTCCACTTCTACGAGCAGTACTTC
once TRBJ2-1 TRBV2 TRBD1 CATSGTGINEQFF TGTGCCACCTCCGGGACAGGGATTAATGAGCAGTTCTTC
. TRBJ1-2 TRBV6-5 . CASRRTDRLNYGYTF TGTGCCAGCAGGAGGACAGACAGGCTTAACTATGGCTACACCTTC
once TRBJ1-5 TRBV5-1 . CASRLTGNQPQHF TGCGCCAGCAGACTCACAGGTAATCAGCCCCAGCATTTT
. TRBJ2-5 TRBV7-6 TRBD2 CASSLDTPLGTSMKTQYF TGTGCCAGCAGCTTAGACACGCCCCTAGGGACTAGCATGAAGACCCAGTACTTC
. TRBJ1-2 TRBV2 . CASSDSGVGYTF TGTGCCAGCAGTGATTCCGGGGTTGGCTACACCTTC
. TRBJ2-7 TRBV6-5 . CASSKGGYEQYF TGTGCCAGCAGCAAAGGGGGTTACGAGCAGTACTTC
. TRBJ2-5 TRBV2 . CASSDRGETQYF TGTGCCAGCAGTGACAGGGGAGAGACCCAGTACTTC
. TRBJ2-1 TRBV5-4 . CASSLQGSGEQFF TGTGCCAGCAGCTTGCAAGGTAGCGGTGAGCAGTTCTTC
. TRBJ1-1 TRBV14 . CASSQDRVPNTEAFF TGTGCCAGCAGCCAAGATCGGGTCCCGAACACTGAAGCTTTCTTT
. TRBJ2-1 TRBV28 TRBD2 CATRSGRTYNEQFF TGTGCCACCCGTAGCGGGAGGACTTACAATGAGCAGTTCTTC
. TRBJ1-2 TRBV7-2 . CASSRPRDPYGYTF TGTGCCAGCAGCCGACCCCGGGATCCCTATGGCTACACCTTC
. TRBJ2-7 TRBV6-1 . CAIPGTGEAYEQYF TGTGCCATTCCTGGTACGGGAGAGGCCTACGAGCAGTACTTC
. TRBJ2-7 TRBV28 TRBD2 CASSSTRLAGVYEQYF TGTGCCAGCAGTTCGACAAGACTAGCGGGCGTCTACGAGCAGTACTTC
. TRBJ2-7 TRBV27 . CASSFAGLTYEQYF TGTGCCAGCAGTTTCGCGGGACTCACCTACGAGCAGTACTTC
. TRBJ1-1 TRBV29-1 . CSVGPRGTEAFF TGCAGCGTTGGCCCTAGGGGCACTGAAGCTTTCTTT
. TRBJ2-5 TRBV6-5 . CASSPGEGAQYF TGTGCCAGCAGTCCCGGCGAGGGGGCCCAGTACTTC
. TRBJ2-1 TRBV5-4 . CASSFPGDEQFF TGTGCCAGCAGCTTCCCTGGAGATGAGCAGTTCTTC
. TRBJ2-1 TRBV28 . CASSSGLYGYNEQFF TGTGCCAGCAGTTCGGGACTGTACGGGTACAATGAGCAGTTCTTC
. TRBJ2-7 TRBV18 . CASSQLLGGTPREQYF TGTGCCAGCTCCCAGCTCCTAGGAGGCACACCTCGAGAGCAGTACTTC
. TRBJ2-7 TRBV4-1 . CASSYTIIQPYEQYF TGCGCCAGCAGCTATACCATCATACAGCCGTACGAGCAGTACTTC
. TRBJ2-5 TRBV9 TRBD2 CASSGSGGPFETQYF TGTGCCAGCAGCGGAAGCGGGGGCCCCTTTGAGACCCAGTACTTC
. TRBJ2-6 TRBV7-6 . CASSLAGLSGANVLTF TGTGCCAGCAGCTTAGCAGGACTATCTGGGGCCAACGTCCTGACTTTC
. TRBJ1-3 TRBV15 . CATSRDIRGNTIYF TGTGCCACCAGCAGAGATATTCGGGGAAACACCATATATTTT
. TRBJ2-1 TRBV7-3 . CASGRGGLSEQFF TGTGCCAGCGGGCGCGGGGGCCTCAGTGAGCAGTTCTTC
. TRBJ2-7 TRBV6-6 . CASKGTEDYEQYF TGTGCCAGCAAGGGGACTGAGGACTACGAGCAGTACTTC
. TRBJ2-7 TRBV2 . CASKGQGEQYF TGTGCCAGCAAGGGGCAGGGGGAGCAGTACTTC
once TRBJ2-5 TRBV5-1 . CASSLQGGETQYF TGCGCCAGCAGCTTGCAGGGGGGTGAGACCCAGTACTTC
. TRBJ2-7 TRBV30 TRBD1 CAWSLGEPGQGHEQYF TGTGCCTGGAGCCTTGGGGAACCGGGACAGGGGCACGAGCAGTACTTC
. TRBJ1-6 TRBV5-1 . CASSLGQANSPLHF TGCGCCAGCAGCTTGGGACAGGCCAATTCACCCCTCCACTTT
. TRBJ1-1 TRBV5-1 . CASSLVGDTEAFF TGCGCCAGCAGCTTGGTAGGGGACACTGAAGCTTTCTTT
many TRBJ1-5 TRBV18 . CASSPNSAQGSPQHF TGTGCCAGCTCACCCAACTCAGCCCAGGGGTCGCCCCAGCATTTT
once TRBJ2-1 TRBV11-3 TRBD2 CASSWSGGNEQFF TGTGCCAGCAGCTGGAGCGGGGGTAATGAGCAGTTCTTC
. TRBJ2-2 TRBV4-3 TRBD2 CASSRTYGGAHTGELFF TGCGCCAGCAGCCGAACCTACGGGGGGGCACACACCGGGGAGCTGTTTTTT
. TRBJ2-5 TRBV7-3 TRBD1 CASSLTGTVQETQYF TGTGCCAGCAGCTTAACCGGGACAGTACAAGAGACCCAGTACTTC
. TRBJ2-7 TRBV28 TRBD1 CASATGVNSYEQYF TGTGCCAGCGCTACAGGGGTGAACTCCTACGAGCAGTACTTC
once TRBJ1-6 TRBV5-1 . CASRSKVGAENSPLHF TGCGCCAGCAGATCTAAAGTGGGGGCGGAGAATTCACCCCTCCACTTT
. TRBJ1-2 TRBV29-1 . CSALGGSNYGYTF TGCAGCGCCCTCGGGGGGAGCAACTATGGCTACACCTTC
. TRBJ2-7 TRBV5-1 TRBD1 CASSEGQAGYEQYF TGCGCCAGCAGCGAAGGACAGGCGGGCTACGAGCAGTACTTC
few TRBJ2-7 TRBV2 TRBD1 CASSERDRLHF TGTGCCAGCAGTGAACGGGACAGGCTCCACTTC
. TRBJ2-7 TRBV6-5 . CASGLDLRGSVQYF TGTGCCAGCGGTTTAGACCTGAGAGGCAGCGTGCAGTACTTC